This record concerns one T cell receptor beta chain sequence. This record belongs to a study of blood T cell repertoires in COVID-19. Study-level information: Nucleic acid was either cDNA or gDNA, and it came from T cells, B-cell-depleted T cells, or PBMCs.

Using immunoSEQ multiplex PCR, the repertoire was profiled, and TCRdb retains in-frame clones only, with some absent. The sample shows about 73,000 clones, 80% to 90% of them seen only once. Germline CDR1 MNHEY, CDR2 SVGAGI. The CDR3 runs 14 residues. With 7 bases clipped from V and 4 bases from J, the junction kept 9 bases outside the gene matches. The TCR originated in an elderly man with acute or convalescent COVID-19. The sequencing input was peripheral blood. V is TRBV6-5 and J is TRBJ1-1; the match to TRBD1 covers 7 bases. DNA of the CDR3: TGTGCCAGCAAGACACTGACAGGGCTCACTGAAGCTTTCTTT. This codes for CASKTLTGLTEAFF.